One sample yielded the 8 T cell receptor beta chains listed below, sequenced in a study of T cells after yellow fever vaccination. TCRdb analysed the 5' RACE reads with MiXCR anew, one entry per CDR3 protein. The sample has 170,000 or so distinct CDR3 sequences, around 9% seen once. Specimen: CD8+ T cells sorted from PBMCs, collected 45 days after the yellow fever booster vaccination. All receptors derive from a man younger than 35 who received the YFV17D yellow fever vaccine.

The CDR3 loop is CSARIFGQGRWHEQYF. The CDR3 bases are TGCAGTGCTAGGATCTTTGGGCAGGGAAGGTGGCACGAGCAGTACTTC. The chain employs TRBV20-1 and TRBJ2-7; perhaps TRBD1 as D (5 bases). V lost 3 bases, J lost 5 bases, and 23 bases lay in between. The CDR3 sequence is 16 residues long. Looked up from germline, CDR1 is DFQATT and CDR2 is SNEGSKA (reference sequence).

The chain uses TRBV19 and TRBJ2-2, with 7 nucleotides matching TRBD1. Germline V gene data show CDR1 as LNHDA and CDR2 as SQIVND (reference sequence). Losses at the gene ends were 3 bases for V and 0 bases for J; bases not matched to a gene: 4. This CDR3 spans 16 amino acids. CDR3 coding DNA: TGTGCCAGTAGTATCCGGACAGGAACGAACACCGGGGAGCTGTTTTTT. Amino acids: CASSIRTGTNTGELFF.

This chain joins TRBV21-1 and TRBJ2-3; TRBD2 is taken as the D call from the table, unchecked against the DNA. TRBV21-1 is an annotated pseudogene. The CDR3 is made up of 16 amino acids. CDR3 in DNA: TGTGCCAGCAGCAAAGGCAAGCGGGGGGGCACAGATACGCAGTATTTT. Amino acid sequence: CASSKGKRGGTDTQYF.

The chain is built from TRBV19 and TRBJ2-2; no definite D call. Trimming shortened V by 6 bases and J by 4 bases, and 6 bases separated the two germline ends. Germline CDR1 reads LNHDA; CDR2 reads SQIVND (reference sequence). This CDR3 is built from 12 residues. This CDR3 reads CASSILTGELFF. CDR3 coding DNA: TGTGCCAGTAGCATCCTCACCGGGGAGCTGTTTTTT.

CDR3 loop: CASSLGHSAGETQYF. The CDR3, as DNA: TGTGCCAGCAGCCTAGGACATTCCGCGGGGGAGACCCAGTACTTC. V usage is TRBV7-3 and J usage is TRBJ2-5; TRBD2 is a possible D gene (6 bases). The CDR3 loop spans 15 amino acids. V lost 5 bases and J lost 5, with 18 bases in between. The germline V gene encodes CDR1 SGHTA and CDR2 FQGTGA.

V gene TRBV4-1 combines with J gene TRBJ2-5; 10 nucleotides align to TRBD2. The CDR3 consists of 17 residues. Trimming took 1 base from V and 9 from J; bases not matched to a gene: 14. CDR1 is MGHRA and CDR2 is YSYEKL in the germline V gene. DNA for the CDR3: TGCGCCAGCAGCCAAGCATGGCTAGCGGGGGCTCCAGTTGCCCAGTACTTC. It yields the protein CASSQAWLAGAPVAQYF.

The sample holds a few counts of this clonotype. The chain has TRBV29-1 and TRBJ1-1; D is ambiguous. The germline V gene has CDR1 SQVTM and CDR2 ANQGSEA. This CDR3 is built from 11 residues. Between the trimmed V and J ends, which lost 3 bases and 11 bases, there was a span of 13 bases. CDR3 sequence: CSVDLLRTAFF. The CDR3 bases are TGCAGCGTTGACTTGCTCCGGACCGCTTTCTTT.

This clonotype occurred a few times. The V and J genes are TRBV12-3 or TRBV12-4 and TRBJ1-3; D is unclear. This CDR3 is built from 13 residues. V lost 5 bases and J lost 2, with 7 bases in between. CDR3 coding DNA: TGTGCCAGCAGTAGCCAGCCTGGAAACACCATATATTTT. Translated, it gives CASSSQPGNTIYF.